Below, one T cell receptor beta chain is given with its context. The data stem from a study of T-cell reconstitution after alpha-beta-depleted transplantation in children. Trimming cost V 7 bases and J 7 bases, with 13 bases left between them. CDR1 is MNHEY, CDR2 SVGAGI, per germline. CDR3 length: 12 residues. A TCRbeta library incorporating unique molecular identifiers was prepared. A single record per CDR3 protein comes from TCRdb applying MiXCR to the PCR reads. Of roughly 20,000 distinct CDR3 sequences in the sample, 9.5% to 13% are singletons; the top ten hold about 23%. V gene TRBV6-5 combines with J gene TRBJ2-5; a weak D match, TRBD2 (6 bases). Sample: PBMCs from the stem cell graft donor, taken from the stem cell graft. The clonotype originates from a human donor who donated a stem cell graft to a child with chronic granulomatous disease. This CDR3 is CASNGGLGTQYF. The CDR3 DNA sequence: TGTGCCAGCAACGGGGGTCTGGGGACCCAGTACTTC.